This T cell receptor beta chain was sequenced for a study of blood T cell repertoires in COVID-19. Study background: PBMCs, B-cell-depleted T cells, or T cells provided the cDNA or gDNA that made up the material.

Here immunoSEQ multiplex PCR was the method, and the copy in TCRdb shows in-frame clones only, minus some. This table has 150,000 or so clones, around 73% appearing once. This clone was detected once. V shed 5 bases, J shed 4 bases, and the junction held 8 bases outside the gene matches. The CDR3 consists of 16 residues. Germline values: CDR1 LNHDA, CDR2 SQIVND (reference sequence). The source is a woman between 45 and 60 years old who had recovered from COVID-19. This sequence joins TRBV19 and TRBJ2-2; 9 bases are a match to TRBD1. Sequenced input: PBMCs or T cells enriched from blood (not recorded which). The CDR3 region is CASSLTGGGSTGELFF. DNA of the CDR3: TGTGCCAGTAGTCTAACAGGGGGCGGGAGCACCGGGGAGCTGTTTTTT.